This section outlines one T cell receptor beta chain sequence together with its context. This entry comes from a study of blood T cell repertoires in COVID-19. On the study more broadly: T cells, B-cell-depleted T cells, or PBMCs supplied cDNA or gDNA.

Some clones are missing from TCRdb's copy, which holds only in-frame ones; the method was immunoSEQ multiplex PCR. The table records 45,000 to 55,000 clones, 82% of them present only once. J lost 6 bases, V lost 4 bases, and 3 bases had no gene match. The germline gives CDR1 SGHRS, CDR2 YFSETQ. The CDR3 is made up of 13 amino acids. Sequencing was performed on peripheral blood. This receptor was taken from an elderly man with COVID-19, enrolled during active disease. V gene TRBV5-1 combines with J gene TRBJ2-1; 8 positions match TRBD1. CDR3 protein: CASSEQGGNEQFF. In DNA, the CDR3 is TGCGCCAGCAGCGAACAGGGGGGCAATGAGCAGTTCTTC.